This paragraph reports one T cell receptor beta chain. One junction end disagrees with the germline gene, perhaps due to a read error. These data belong to a study of metastatic and nonmetastatic thyroid tumors. Looking at the study overall: From malignant and benign thyroid patients, repertoires in blood and in tumor or nodule tissue were compared.

In the source study's methods: Building a distant-metastasis classifier for papillary thyroid cancer drew on CDR3 differences across clinicopathological groups. TCRdb re-clonotyped the PCR reads through MiXCR. The V and J calls here are based on TCRdb, not the publication. The sample has around 30,000 clones, about a quarter seen once. No treatment had been given to any patient before thyroid surgery. Germline V gives CDR1 ENHRY, CDR2 SYGVKD. This CDR3 has 13 residues. Sequencing was carried out using blood. The J gene is TRBJ1-2, the V gene TRBV10-3; maybe TRBD1 (5 bases). This receptor was identified in a female donor with papillary thyroid cancer or a benign thyroid nodule (not recorded which). Some clones in this sample may be carry-over from other donors' samples. As DNA, the CDR3 is TGTGCCCTCATGGAGACAGTATCGGACGGCTCCACCTTC. Protein product: CALMETVSDGSTF.